Following are 32 T cell receptor beta chains from one sample sequenced in a study of T cells in Graves' hyperthyroidism and ophthalmopathy. TCR beta CDR3 regions were amplified from RNA transcripts. TCR CDR3 underwent first-round RT-PCR with the HTBI primer set. Each CDR3 protein is one row after TCRdb ran MiXCR on the multiplex PCR reads. The sample carries over 400,000 distinct CDR3 sequences, roughly 15% recorded once. The specimen sequenced was blood. The receptors here all came from a man aged 18 to 30 with Graves' ophthalmopathy.

Many counts were recorded for this clonotype. V gene TRBV19 combines with J gene TRBJ1-1; D ambiguous. This CDR3 is built from 12 residues. V was shortened by 3 bases and J by 5 bases, with 7 bases between the two germline ends. Germline CDR1 is LNHDA and CDR2 is SQIVND (reference sequence). Written as DNA, the CDR3 is TGTGCCAGTAGTATCACGGGAACTGAAGCTTTCTTT. It encodes CASSITGTEAFF. The entire variable domain, with the rest obtained from reference TRBV19 and TRBJ1-1, is as follows: DGGITQSPKYLFRKEGQNVTLSCEQNLNHDAMYWYRQDPGQGLRLIYYSQIVNDFQKGDIAEGYSVSREKKESFPLTVTSAQKNPTAFYLCASSITGTEAFFGQGTRLTVV.

This clonotype was found a few times. The rearrangement joins TRBV14 to TRBJ2-3, with no clear D. Trimming took 4 bases from V and 6 from J, leaving 5 bases between them. CDR1 SGHDN and CDR2 FVKESK come from the germline V gene. The CDR3 is 11 amino acids. CDR3 nucleotide sequence: TGTGCCAGCAGCCCGTTTGATACGCAGTATTTT. Protein product: CASSPFDTQYF.

This clonotype was recorded at least ten times. The chain couples TRBV10-3 to TRBJ2-1, with 7 bases fitting TRBD1. CDR3 length: 14 amino acids. Germline lookup yields CDR1 ENHRY and CDR2 SYGVKD. V gave up 7 bases and J gave up 5 bases; unmatched junction bases: 8. CDR3 sequence: CAINNRGMDNEQFF. The CDR3 nucleotides read TGTGCCATCAATAACAGGGGAATGGACAATGAGCAGTTCTTC.

This clonotype was seen repeatedly, ten times or more. One end of the junction does not line up with germline, which may come from a read error. The V call is TRBV12-3 or TRBV12-4, the J call TRBJ1-1; tentatively, D is TRBD1 (6 bases). The CDR3 loop spans 14 amino acids. The CDR3 here is CASSFGQLDTEALF. The CDR3 coding sequence is TGTGCCAGCAGTTTCGGACAGTTGGACACTGAAGCTCTCTTT.

On this clonotype: It may be a read error: a sequence one base away is much more abundant. V and J are TRBV11-2 and TRBJ2-7, with 10 nucleotides matching TRBD2. This CDR3 is built from 15 residues. The germline CDR1 and CDR2 sequences are SGHAT and FQNNGV. The junction had 9 bases not matched to a gene; V was cut back by 3 bases and J by 7 bases. The CDR3, as DNA: TGTGCCAGCAGCTTGGAACTAGCGGGGACCAATGAGCAGTACTTC. Translation gives CASSLELAGTNEQYF.

This clonotype has ten or more counts. This rearrangement joins TRBV7-9 to TRBJ2-1, with TRBD1 matching 8 bases. CDR3 length equals 15 residues. CDR1 SEHNR and CDR2 FQNEAQ come from the germline V gene (reference sequence). J was trimmed by 8 bases and V by 6 bases; bases with no gene match: 12. The CDR3 reads CASRKRRTGFDEQFF. The CDR3 DNA is TGTGCCAGCAGAAAGAGGCGGACAGGGTTCGATGAGCAGTTCTTC.

V is TRBV2 and J is TRBJ1-6; tentative D call: TRBD1 (6 bases). There are 11 residues in the CDR3. V was pared by 10 bases and J by 10 bases, with 11 bases between. Per the germline V gene, CDR1 is SNHLY and CDR2 is FYNNEI. CDR3 nucleotides: TGTGCCACCACAGGGAAATCACCCCTCCACTTT. This gives the protein CATTGKSPLHF.

This clonotype was detected many times. The V and J genes are TRBV12-3 or TRBV12-4 and TRBJ2-7; weak D call: TRBD2 (6 bases). Trimming removed 6 bases at V and 1 base at J, with 19 bases between. The CDR3 has 16 residues. The CDR3 DNA sequence: TGTGCCAGCAGCCCTCTTTTGCGGGACTCATCCTACGAGCAGTACTTC. Protein: CASSPLLRDSSYEQYF.

This clonotype was detected only a few times. The V gene is TRBV6-1, the J gene TRBJ2-5; 8 bases match TRBD2. The V and J ends lost 5 bases and 0 bases, in that order; junction bases with no gene match: 5. The length of the CDR3 is 15 residues. Germline values: CDR1 MNHNS, CDR2 SASEGT. In DNA form, the CDR3 reads TGTGCCAGCAGTTCCGGACTAGCTTACCAAGAGACCCAGTACTTC. Translated: CASSSGLAYQETQYF.

This clonotype was observed at least ten times. The chain uses TRBV10-1 and TRBJ2-2; 7 nucleotides align to TRBD2. Germline loops: CDR1 WNHNN, CDR2 SYGVQD (reference sequence). The CDR3 runs to 16 residues. With V trimmed by 3 bases and J by 0 bases, 4 bases remained unmatched. The DNA for the CDR3 is TGCGCCAGCAGTGACGAGGGACTATCGAACACCGGGGAGCTGTTTTTT. This sequence encodes CASSDEGLSNTGELFF.

Here the CDR3 reads CASSERLAGGQETQYF. DNA of the CDR3: TGTGCCAGCAGCGAGAGACTAGCGGGGGGGCAAGAGACCCAGTACTTC. V usage is TRBV7-6 and J usage is TRBJ2-5; 14 bases agree with TRBD2. J gave up 2 bases and V 5 bases, and 4 bases lay outside the gene matches. The CDR3 sequence is 16 residues long. Germline-derived CDR1 and CDR2 are SGHVS and FNYEAQ.

This clonotype has a handful of counts. A much larger clone differs by one base, so this may be a read error. This chain connects TRBV9 to TRBJ2-2; D not resolved. This CDR3 has 11 amino acids. Germline V lookup: CDR1 SGDLS, CDR2 YYNGEE. Trimming removed 4 bases from V and 6 bases from J, with 4 bases in between. The CDR3 nucleotides read TGTGCCAGCAGCCAAGCCGGGGAGCTGTTTTTT. As protein: CASSQAGELFF. The entire variable domain, with the rest obtained from reference TRBV9 and TRBJ2-2, is as follows: DSGVTQTPKHLITATGQRVTLRCSPRSGDLSVYWYQQSLDQGLQFLIQYYNGEERAKGNILERFSAQQFPDLHSELNLSSLELGDSALYFCASSQAGELFFGEGSRLTVL.

The rearrangement joins TRBV30 to TRBJ2-7; D gene ambiguous. The V gene lost 2 bases and the J gene lost 4 bases, with 6 bases spanning the gap. CDR3 size: 11 residues. In germline, CDR1 is GTSNPN, CDR2 SVGIG (reference sequence). CDR3 coding DNA: TGTGCCTGGAGTTACAATTACGAGCAGTACTTC. Translating gives CAWSYNYEQYF.

This clonotype was observed at least ten times. The chain uses TRBV12-3 or TRBV12-4 and TRBJ1-5; D is unresolved. This CDR3 comprises 14 residues. The ends were cut back, 5 bases at V and 3 bases at J, with 11 bases in the middle. The CDR3 spells CASSRTPSNQPQHF. In nucleotides, the CDR3 is TGTGCCAGCAGTCGGACTCCCTCCAATCAGCCCCAGCATTTT.

As to this clonotype: A far larger clone is one nucleotide away, so this likely arose from a read error. The chain uses TRBV6-2 or TRBV6-3 and TRBJ2-3; D is undetermined. V gave up 6 bases and J gave up 4 bases, with 5 bases separating them. The CDR3 is 11 residues long. Looked up from germline, CDR1 is MNHEY and CDR2 is SVGEGT. CDR3 in amino acids: CASRSADTQYF. The CDR3 region has the DNA TGTGCCAGCAGGTCTGCAGATACGCAGTATTTT.

This chain joins TRBV6-1 and TRBJ1-4; possible D gene TRBD1, 6 bases. CDR1 MNHNS and CDR2 SASEGT come from the germline V gene. The V end lost 3 bases, the J end lost 4 bases, and 9 bases lay between the germline ends. This CDR3 has 14 amino acids. In DNA, the CDR3 is TGTGCCAGCAGTGATCAGGGGATTAATGAAAAACTGTTTTTT. It yields the protein CASSDQGINEKLFF.

This clonotype was detected only a few times. The chain combines TRBV5-1 with TRBJ2-5; D may be TRBD2 (6 bases). CDR1 is SGHRS, CDR2 YFSETQ, per germline. The CDR3 is made up of 16 amino acids. V lost 3 bases to trimming and J lost 2 bases, with 17 bases between them. CDR3 nucleotide sequence: TGCGCCAGCAGCTCCCAGGCGCGGGCGGGACAAGAGACCCAGTACTTC. Amino acid sequence: CASSSQARAGQETQYF.

The chain is built from TRBV24-1 and TRBJ1-2; TRBD1 agrees at 12 bases. The germline V gene encodes CDR1 KGHDR and CDR2 SFDVKD. This CDR3 comprises 18 residues. J gave up 7 bases and V 3 bases, and 14 bases lay outside the gene matches. The CDR3 region is CATSDHPRGQGAPGGYTF. CDR3 nucleotide sequence: TGTGCCACCAGTGATCACCCCAGGGGACAGGGGGCCCCAGGTGGCTACACCTTC.

At least ten counts were recorded for this clonotype. This rearrangement joins TRBV7-8 to TRBJ1-1, with 8 bases that match TRBD1. Unmatched junction bases numbered 2, after V lost 2 bases and J lost 6 bases. CDR1 is SGHVS, CDR2 FQNEAQ, per germline. The CDR3 length is 13 residues. The CDR3: CASSLQGASEAFF. The DNA of the CDR3 is TGTGCCAGCAGCTTACAGGGGGCCTCTGAAGCTTTCTTT.

This clonotype was detected many times. J is TRBJ1-5 and V is TRBV7-9; no definite D call. Germline V gene sequence: CDR1 SEHNR, CDR2 FQNEAQ (reference sequence). This CDR3 spans 11 amino acids. Trimming shortened V by 5 bases and J by 7 bases, and 6 bases separated the two germline ends. CDR3 nucleotides: TGTGCCAGCAGCGTACCCCAGCCCCAGCATTTT. Translated: CASSVPQPQHF.

There are many counts of this clonotype. The V call is TRBV12-3 or TRBV12-4, the J call TRBJ2-3; possibly TRBD1 or TRBD2 for D (6 bases each). This CDR3 spans 12 amino acids. V gave up 10 bases and J gave up 2 bases, with 10 bases separating them. CDR3 sequence: CATWGATDTQYF. In nucleotides, the CDR3 is TGTGCCACCTGGGGGGCCACAGATACGCAGTATTTT.

This clonotype was counted at least ten times. The chain recombines TRBV6-6 with TRBJ2-7; D call uncertain. The CDR3 is made up of 14 amino acids. The V end lost 0 bases, the J end lost 0 bases, and 6 bases lay between the germline ends. Germline CDR1 and CDR2: MNHNY and SVGAGI (reference sequence). CDR3 bases: TGTGCCAGCAGTTACTCAGGGTACTCCTACGAGCAGTACTTC. Translation gives CASSYSGYSYEQYF.

This clonotype was observed at least ten times. The chain is built from TRBV5-5 and TRBJ1-1, with 10 bases matching TRBD1. The CDR3 consists of 14 residues. The germline CDR1 and CDR2 sequences are SGHKS and YYEKEE (reference sequence). Trimming took 3 bases from V and 4 from J; bases not matched to a gene: 3. CDR3 DNA sequence: TGTGCCAGCAGCTCCCGGGACAGGGGCACTGAAGCTTTCTTT. Translating it yields CASSSRDRGTEAFF.

Ten or more counts support this clonotype. The V and J genes are TRBV14 and TRBJ1-4, with 8 nucleotides matching TRBD1. CDR1 and CDR2 (germline): SGHDN, FVKESK. This CDR3 spans 17 amino acids. Losses at the gene ends were 3 bases for V and 0 bases for J; bases not matched to a gene: 6. The DNA of the CDR3 is TGTGCCAGCAGCCATGAACAGGGGGGAGCAACTAATGAAAAACTGTTTTTT. Residues: CASSHEQGGATNEKLFF. Looking up the rest from reference TRBV14 and TRBJ1-4 gives the full variable domain: EAGVTQFPSHSVIEKGQTVTLRCDPISGHDNLYWYRRVMGKEIKFLLHFVKESKQDESGMPNNRFLAERTGGTYSTLKVQPAELEDSGVYFCASSHEQGGATNEKLFFGSGTQLSVL.

This clonotype was seen ten or more times. The chain carries TRBV5-8 and TRBJ1-1; 8 nucleotides agree with TRBD1. V lost 0 bases to trimming and J lost 11 bases; unmatched junction nucleotides: 6. Germline values: CDR1 SGHTS, CDR2 YDEGEE. This CDR3 is 13 amino acids long. CDR3 amino acids: CASSLGGDRGAFF. DNA for the CDR3: TGTGCCAGCAGCTTGGGGGGTGACAGGGGCGCTTTCTTT. The entire variable domain, with the rest obtained from reference TRBV5-8 and TRBJ1-1, is as follows: EAGVTQSPTHLIKTRGQQATLRCSPISGHTSVYWYQQALGLGLQFLLWYDEGEERNRGNFPPRFSGRQFPNYSSELNVNALELEDSALYLCASSLGGDRGAFFGQGTRLTVV.

This clonotype was counted many times. The chain combines TRBV27 with TRBJ2-1; 9 nucleotides match TRBD2. CDR3 length: 15 amino acids. V was pared by 5 bases and J by 4 bases, with 6 bases of the junction left unmatched. Germline CDR1 is MNHEY and CDR2 is SMNVEV (reference sequence). CDR3 in DNA: TGTGCCAGCAGTCAGGGGACTAGCAATTACAATGAGCAGTTCTTC. Its translation: CASSQGTSNYNEQFF.

The sample holds many counts of this clonotype. The CDR3 DNA follows: TGTGCCAGCAGTGACACCCAGGGATGGGTCACTGAAGCTTTCTTT. Protein product: CASSDTQGWVTEAFF. The chain links TRBV6-1 to TRBJ1-1; maybe TRBD1 (5 bases). Germline CDR1 is MNHNS and CDR2 is SASEGT. V was pared by 3 bases and J by 4 bases, with 15 bases between. The CDR3 runs 15 residues.

This clonotype was seen many times. The chain employs TRBV12-3 or TRBV12-4 and TRBJ1-1, with a weak D call TRBD1 (6 bases). Trimming shortened V by 6 bases and J by 0 bases, and 11 bases separated the two germline ends. The CDR3 is 14 residues long. CDR3 sequence: CASRRTDMNTEAFF. The CDR3 bases are TGTGCCAGCAGGCGGACAGACATGAACACTGAAGCTTTCTTT.

This clonotype was counted many times. The V gene is TRBV7-9, the J gene TRBJ2-7; 7 bases map to TRBD1. The germline CDR1 and CDR2 sequences are SEHNR and FQNEAQ (reference sequence). The CDR3 loop spans 12 amino acids. Losses at the gene ends were 7 bases for V and 4 bases for J; bases not matched to a gene: 4. CDR3 DNA sequence: TGTGCCAGCACGGGGACAGCTTACGAGCAGTACTTC. Its translation: CASTGTAYEQYF.

As for this clonotype: One end of the junction is discordant with germline, which a read error may explain. The gene calls are TRBV6-2 or TRBV6-3 and TRBJ1-3; D uncertain. The CDR3 contains 14 residues. The V gene's germline CDR1 is MNHEY and CDR2 SVGEGT. The CDR3 coding sequence is TGTGCCAGCAGTTACTCGCCAAGCGGAAACGCCATATATTTT. It yields the protein CASSYSPSGNAIYF.

This clonotype was detected ten times or more. The J gene is TRBJ2-1, the V gene TRBV7-6; 8 bases line up with TRBD2. The CDR3 covers 14 residues. Germline CDR1 and CDR2: SGHVS and FNYEAQ. The V segment lost 0 bases and the J segment 7 bases; nucleotides outside the gene matches: 2. For the CDR3, the DNA is TGTGCCAGCAGCTTAGCCGGGACTAGAAATGAGCAGTTCTTC. It specifies CASSLAGTRNEQFF.

V gene TRBV9 combines with J gene TRBJ2-1; possibly TRBD2 for D (6 bases). Deletions cut 0 bases from V and 9 bases from J, with 16 bases between. The CDR3 extends over 15 amino acids. Germline V gene data show CDR1 as SGDLS and CDR2 as YYNGEE. The CDR3 is CASSVGTTLSGEQFF. In nucleotides, the CDR3 is TGTGCCAGCAGCGTAGGGACTACCCTAAGCGGTGAGCAGTTCTTC.